This record looks at one T cell receptor beta chain sequence and its context. Its cognate antigen is unknown. For every donor, a draw yielded around 10 milliliters of peripheral blood. For the second PCR, which ran for 7 to 11 cycles, a sample-barcoded 5' primer and a J-beta primer mix were used. TCRdb itself ran the 5' RACE reads through MiXCR, one entry per CDR3 protein. The sample holds 1.5 million to 2 million distinct CDR3 sequences; about 50% are singletons and the top ten take 2.1%. The sample comes from a study of blood T cells in healthy people across ages. The CDR3 is 18 residues long. With 4 bases clipped from V and 0 bases from J, the junction kept 9 bases outside the gene matches. Germline values: CDR1 LGHNA, CDR2 YNFKEQ. Study outcomes and limitations: There were more naive CD4+ cells and higher diversity in long-lived donors than in aged donors. Considered underestimates were the diversity estimates obtained from one million T cells.

The rearrangement uses TRBV4-2 and TRBJ1-4; 9 nucleotides agree with TRBD1. The clonotype was recovered from a woman in her thirties or forties in good health. The sample consisted of blood. In nucleotides, the CDR3 is TGTGCCAGCAGCCCTGTGGACAGGGGCATCGCAACTAATGAAAAACTGTTTTTT. Translating gives CASSPVDRGIATNEKLFF.